This passage covers 32 T cell receptor beta chains from one sample sequenced in a study of T-cell reconstitution after alpha-beta-depleted transplantation in children. Unique molecular identifiers featured in how the TCRbeta library was prepared. TCRdb re-analysed the PCR reads in MiXCR, keeping a single row per CDR3 protein. The data contain fewer than 200,000 distinct CDR3 sequences, about 6.4% of them singletons. The sample in question was PBMCs from the stem cell graft donor, obtained from the stem cell graft. These receptors were obtained from a human donor who donated a stem cell graft to a child with Wiskott-Aldrich syndrome.

This clonotype was observed at least ten times. This chain uses TRBV5-1 with TRBJ2-6; the D call may be TRBD1 or TRBD2 (5 bases each). Germline assignment: CDR1 SGHRS and CDR2 YFSETQ. V lost 3 bases, J lost 0 bases, and 22 bases lay in between. The CDR3 has 20 residues. The CDR3 here is CASSSYLTEGTSSGANVLTF. CDR3 DNA sequence: TGCGCCAGCAGCTCCTATCTGACAGAGGGAACATCCTCTGGGGCCAACGTCCTGACTTTC.

In its sample, this clonotype was seen many times. The chain joins TRBV10-3 to TRBJ2-7; either TRBD1 or TRBD2 may supply D (5 bases each). CDR3 length equals 15 residues. The V gene lost 6 bases and the J gene lost 0 bases, with 15 bases spanning the gap. Germline V CDR1 and CDR2: ENHRY, SYGVKD. In nucleotides, the CDR3 is TGTGCCATCAGCCGCCGGGACCAAATCTCCTACGAGCAGTACTTC. It yields the protein CAISRRDQISYEQYF.

This clonotype was counted ten times or more. The chain couples TRBV12-3 or TRBV12-4 to TRBJ2-1, with 7 positions matching TRBD2. CDR3 length: 14 amino acids. V shed 5 bases and J 7 bases; nucleotides not matched to a gene: 8. In nucleotides, the CDR3 is TGTGCCAGCAGTATGGGGGAGGGAGTAAATGAGCAGTTCTTC. As protein: CASSMGEGVNEQFF.

The DNA for the CDR3 is TGTGCCAGCAGCTTGGGGGTAGCGGGAGACGACATTCAGTACTTC. Protein: CASSLGVAGDDIQYF. The V and J genes are TRBV7-6 and TRBJ2-4, with 9 bases that match TRBD2. V lost 3 bases, J lost 8 bases, and 8 bases stayed unmatched. Looked up from germline, CDR1 is SGHVS and CDR2 is FNYEAQ. The CDR3 totals 15 residues.

This clonotype was picked up many times. This chain links TRBV4-1 with TRBJ2-3, with 9 positions matching TRBD2. The V gene end was trimmed by 0 bases and the J gene end by 3 bases; junction bases not matched to a gene: 4. The V gene's germline CDR1 is MGHRA and CDR2 YSYEKL. CDR3 size: 16 residues. The CDR3 coding sequence is TGCGCCAGCAGCCAAGAACCGCTAGCGGGGACAGATACGCAGTATTTT. Amino acid sequence: CASSQEPLAGTDTQYF.

This chain links TRBV27 with TRBJ1-1, with D uncertain. There are 15 residues in the CDR3. V was pared by 3 bases and J by 0 bases, with 11 bases between. The V gene's germline CDR1 is MNHEY and CDR2 SMNVEV (reference sequence). The CDR3 loop reads CASSFLGRLNTEAFF. The CDR3 DNA reads TGTGCCAGCAGTTTTCTGGGCAGACTGAACACTGAAGCTTTCTTT.

This clonotype was counted ten times or more. The chain carries TRBV20-1 and TRBJ2-7; no clear D. CDR3 size: 14 residues. Deletions cut 0 bases from V and 6 bases from J, with 15 bases between. CDR1 and CDR2 from the germline V gene are DFQATT and SNEGSKA (reference sequence). CDR3 in DNA: TGCAGTGCTAGAGATATAGCAGAACCAGGCGAGCAGTACTTC. Translated: CSARDIAEPGEQYF.

This clonotype has a handful of counts. CDR3 protein: CASSPQVGAQETQYF. CDR3 nucleotide sequence: TGTGCCAGCAGCCCCCAGGTGGGGGCGCAGGAGACCCAGTACTTC. The chain uses TRBV7-2 and TRBJ2-5; D may be TRBD1 (6 bases). CDR1 is SGHTA, CDR2 FQGNSA, per germline. The CDR3 extends over 15 amino acids. V was trimmed by 5 bases and J by 5 bases, leaving 18 bases between them.

The chain links TRBV20-1 to TRBJ2-3, with 11 bases fitting TRBD2. CDR3 length: 17 residues. The V and J ends lost 5 bases and 4 bases, in that order; junction bases with no gene match: 14. Germline V gene sequence: CDR1 DFQATT, CDR2 SNEGSKA (reference sequence). The CDR3 loop reads CSAVSSGGWRRADTQYF. The CDR3 DNA is TGCAGTGCTGTATCTAGCGGGGGGTGGAGGCGCGCAGATACGCAGTATTTT.

This clonotype was counted many times. The chain recombines TRBV28 with TRBJ2-5; 11 bases agree with TRBD1. From germline, CDR1 is MDHEN and CDR2 SYDVKM. After removal of 5 bases from V and 6 bases from J, the junction contained 11 bases not matched to a gene. CDR3 size: 16 residues. CDR3 coding DNA: TGTGCCAGCAGTACACGGGACAGGGGGGAGAGACAGACCCAGTACTTC. Translation gives CASSTRDRGERQTQYF.

There are a few counts of this clonotype. This rearrangement joins TRBV3-1 to TRBJ2-3; no reliable D call. The CDR3 has 14 residues. V lost 1 base and J 0 bases, leaving 5 bases between the germline ends. CDR1 and CDR2 (germline): LGHDT, YNNKEL (reference sequence). The CDR3 here is CASSQGPSTDTQYF. For the CDR3, the DNA is TGTGCCAGCAGCCAAGGGCCTAGCACAGATACGCAGTATTTT.

This clonotype was counted many times. The chain joins TRBV7-6 to TRBJ1-1; no clear D. CDR1 and CDR2 (germline): SGHVS, FNYEAQ. This CDR3 contains 12 residues. Trimming took 5 bases from V and 7 from J, leaving 11 bases between them. The CDR3 loop reads CASSPEKGEAFF. In DNA form, the CDR3 reads TGTGCCAGCAGCCCGGAGAAGGGTGAAGCTTTCTTT.

This clonotype was observed many times. It is likely a read error, because the conserved phenylalanine at the end of the CDR3 is missing. The DNA is left out, because the CDR3 cannot be placed on it with certainty; the CDR3 is given as TCRdb lists it. CDR3: CASSLGAGQWEV. This chain uses TRBV11-2 with TRBJ2-3. Looked up from germline, CDR1 is SGHAT and CDR2 is FQNNGV. The CDR3 spans 12 residues, counting both ends.

This clonotype was recorded at least ten times. The rearrangement links TRBV4-1 to TRBJ2-7, with unresolved D. CDR1 is MGHRA and CDR2 is YSYEKL in the germline V gene. V was cut by 4 bases and J by 0 bases, with 10 bases left in between. CDR3 size: 14 residues. The CDR3 loop is CASSPASFSYEQYF. The CDR3 nucleotides read TGCGCCAGCAGCCCCGCAAGCTTCTCCTACGAGCAGTACTTC.

Many counts were recorded for this clonotype. This chain links TRBV7-2 with TRBJ1-3; no reliable D call. CDR3 length: 12 amino acids. Trimming removed 2 bases at V and 4 bases at J, with 3 bases between. Germline CDR1 and CDR2: SGHTA and FQGNSA. DNA for the CDR3: TGTGCCAGCAGCTTAATCGGAAACACCATATATTTT. The encoded protein is CASSLIGNTIYF.

This clonotype appeared many times. The chain uses TRBV4-1 and TRBJ2-1, with 9 nucleotides matching TRBD1. This CDR3 spans 17 amino acids. V lost 2 bases and J lost 5; bases outside the gene matches: 10. Germline V gene sequence: CDR1 MGHRA, CDR2 YSYEKL. The CDR3 protein is CASSQPNSGTGNNEQFF. The CDR3 DNA reads TGCGCCAGCAGCCAACCAAACTCCGGGACAGGGAACAATGAGCAGTTCTTC.

This clonotype was observed many times. This chain links TRBV7-9 with TRBJ1-5, with TRBD1 identical over 7 bases. V dropped 5 bases and J dropped 4; count of bases not matched to a gene: 5. CDR1 and CDR2 from the germline V gene are SEHNR and FQNEAQ (reference sequence). This CDR3 is 14 amino acids long. For the CDR3, the DNA is TGTGCCAGCAGCCATGACAGGGATAATCAGCCCCAGCATTTT. It yields the protein CASSHDRDNQPQHF.

This chain links TRBV5-1 with TRBJ2-1; 7 positions match TRBD1. The CDR3 length is 15 residues. Germline V lookup: CDR1 SGHRS, CDR2 YFSETQ. V dropped 4 bases and J dropped 8; count of bases not matched to a gene: 12. The CDR3 region has the DNA TGCGCCAGCAGCGTAACTTCCAACAGGGGCTATGAGCAGTTCTTC. It translates to CASSVTSNRGYEQFF. Filled out from reference TRBV5-1 and TRBJ2-1, the complete variable domain reads KAGVTQTPRYLIKTRGQQVTLSCSPISGHRSVSWYQQTPGQGLQFLFEYFSETQRNKGNFPGRFSGRQFSNSRSEMNVSTLELGDSALYLCASSVTSNRGYEQFFGPGTRLTVL.

This clonotype appeared a few times. The rearrangement links TRBV5-1 to TRBJ2-7, with 13 bases fitting TRBD2. Germline loops: CDR1 SGHRS, CDR2 YFSETQ. The ends lost 6 bases at V and 2 bases at J; junction bases unmatched: 5. CDR3 size: 15 residues. CDR3 bases: TGCGCCAGCACAAGTGGACTAGCGGGAGCCTACGAGCAGTACTTC. Translated, it gives CASTSGLAGAYEQYF.

This clonotype occurred many times. The rearrangement joins TRBV29-1 to TRBJ2-1; 8 nucleotides align to TRBD2. V was clipped by 4 bases and J by 2 bases; unmatched bases: 4. From germline, CDR1 is SQVTM and CDR2 ANQGSEA. The CDR3 spans 14 residues. CDR3 sequence reads: CSVGPSGPYNEQFF. The CDR3 DNA reads TGCAGCGTTGGGCCTAGCGGGCCCTACAATGAGCAGTTCTTC.

Ten or more counts support this clonotype. This chain joins TRBV7-2 and TRBJ2-1; D might be TRBD1 (6 bases). In germline, CDR1 is SGHTA, CDR2 FQGNSA. This CDR3 has 12 amino acids. The germline V and J ends were trimmed by 7 bases and 3 bases, with 7 bases remaining between them. The CDR3 bases are TGTGCCAGCAACAGGGACTACAATGAGCAGTTCTTC. Translation: CASNRDYNEQFF.

The rearrangement uses TRBV6-1 and TRBJ2-1; 10 nucleotides align to TRBD1. V was clipped by 1 base and J by 12 bases; unmatched bases: 6. The germline V gene has CDR1 MNHNS and CDR2 SASEGT. The CDR3 runs to 14 residues. CDR3 in DNA: TGTGCCAGCAGTGAAGGACAGGGGGCTATTAGGCAGTTCTTC. It is translated as CASSEGQGAIRQFF.

This clonotype has a count of ten or more. The V and J genes are TRBV2 and TRBJ2-3, with 9 bases lining up with TRBD2. The V gene's germline CDR1 is SNHLY and CDR2 FYNNEI. V dropped 3 bases and J dropped 2; count of bases not matched to a gene: 6. The CDR3 runs 16 residues. CDR3: CASSEGSGGITDTQYF. CDR3 nucleotide sequence: TGTGCCAGCAGTGAGGGTAGCGGGGGCATCACAGATACGCAGTATTTT.

This clonotype has at least ten counts. The CDR3 DNA reads as TGTGCCAGCAGAACCGGACTAGCGGGGTTCTACGAGCAGTACTTC. Translated, it gives CASRTGLAGFYEQYF. V and J are TRBV12-3 or TRBV12-4 and TRBJ2-7; 12 bases map to TRBD2. V was clipped by 6 bases and J by 3 bases; unmatched bases: 6. The CDR3 consists of 15 residues.

This clonotype was seen at least ten times. The chain employs TRBV30 and TRBJ2-5, with D perhaps matching TRBD1 (6 bases). Trimming took off 7 bases at V and 5 bases at J, with 29 bases between the two ends. This CDR3 spans 17 amino acids. Germline V gene data show CDR1 as GTSNPN and CDR2 as SVGIG (reference sequence). As DNA, the CDR3 is TGTGCCTCCCGGGACACCAAACGCCGGTCCTCTAGGGAGACCCAGTACTTC. Amino acids: CASRDTKRRSSRETQYF. Full variable domain (rest looked up from reference TRBV30 and TRBJ2-5): SQTIHQWPATLVQPVGSPLSLECTVEGTSNPNLYWYRQAAGRGLQLLFYSVGIGQISSEVPQNLSASRPQDRQFILSSKKLLLSDSGFYLCASRDTKRRSSRETQYFGPGTRLLVL.

In this sample, this clonotype turned up many times. The chain's CDR3 is CASSQAYRGQEEKLFF. CDR3 nucleotide sequence: TGTGCCAGCAGCCAAGCCTACAGGGGGCAGGAGGAAAAACTGTTTTTT. The chain combines TRBV4-2 with TRBJ1-4; TRBD1 matches 9 bases. V shed 1 base, J shed 8 bases, and the junction held 8 bases outside the gene matches. The CDR3 length is 16 residues. Per the germline V gene, CDR1 is LGHNA and CDR2 is YNFKEQ.

This clonotype was observed many times. The genes are TRBV3-1 and TRBJ1-1, with a tentative D call TRBD1 (6 bases). Germline V gives CDR1 LGHDT, CDR2 YNNKEL (reference sequence). Trimming took 5 bases from V and 5 from J, leaving 21 bases between them. The CDR3 contains 16 residues. The CDR3 protein is CASSYLPAQGWTEAFF. In DNA, the CDR3 is TGTGCCAGCAGCTATTTGCCGGCACAGGGATGGACTGAAGCTTTCTTT.

This clonotype was counted at least ten times. The CDR3 here is CASSLAHGHGGTSTYEQYF. For the CDR3, the DNA is TGTGCCAGCAGCTTAGCCCACGGACACGGCGGGACATCAACCTACGAGCAGTACTTC. J is TRBJ2-7 and V is TRBV11-1; D may be TRBD1 or TRBD2 (6 bases each). This CDR3 spans 19 amino acids. Germline V lookup: CDR1 SGHAT, CDR2 FQDESV (reference sequence). Trimming pared 0 bases from V and 2 bases from J, leaving 23 bases between.

This clonotype was seen repeatedly, ten times or more. The chain is built from TRBV5-1 and TRBJ2-1, with TRBD2 matching 10 bases. The CDR3 loop spans 15 amino acids. CDR1 SGHRS and CDR2 YFSETQ come from the germline V gene. J was trimmed by 4 bases and V by 3 bases; bases with no gene match: 4. DNA of the CDR3: TGCGCCAGCAGCTCCTCTAGCGGGGGATACAATGAGCAGTTCTTC. As protein: CASSSSSGGYNEQFF.

There are many counts of this clonotype. The chain has TRBV10-3 and TRBJ2-7, with D perhaps given as TRBD1 or TRBD2 (5 bases each). This CDR3 comprises 14 residues. V was pared by 3 bases and J by 2 bases, with 11 bases between. Germline V gene data show CDR1 as ENHRY and CDR2 as SYGVKD. CDR3 sequence: CAISDRDRTYEQYF. Here the CDR3 DNA reads TGTGCCATCAGTGACCGGGACCGCACCTACGAGCAGTACTTC.

This clonotype was seen at least ten times. This sequence joins TRBV5-8 and TRBJ1-1; no definite D call. CDR1 is SGHTS, CDR2 YDEGEE, per germline. This CDR3 is 14 amino acids long. V shed 2 bases and J shed 4 bases, with 12 bases lying between them. CDR3 loop: CASSFTGLTTEAFF. The DNA for the CDR3 is TGTGCCAGCAGCTTTACCGGGCTGACCACTGAAGCTTTCTTT. The whole variable domain, filled in from reference TRBV5-8 and TRBJ1-1, reads EAGVTQSPTHLIKTRGQQATLRCSPISGHTSVYWYQQALGLGLQFLLWYDEGEERNRGNFPPRFSGRQFPNYSSELNVNALELEDSALYLCASSFTGLTTEAFFGQGTRLTVV.

In this sample, this clonotype turned up a few times. The gene calls are TRBV29-1 and TRBJ1-2; 8 bases agree with TRBD1. The CDR3 loop spans 14 amino acids. With V trimmed by 6 bases and J by 8 bases, 14 bases remained unmatched. Germline CDR1 is SQVTM and CDR2 is ANQGSEA. In DNA, the CDR3 is TGCAGCGTCTTACCGGGACAGGCCCCTATGGGCTACACCTTC. Encoded protein: CSVLPGQAPMGYTF.